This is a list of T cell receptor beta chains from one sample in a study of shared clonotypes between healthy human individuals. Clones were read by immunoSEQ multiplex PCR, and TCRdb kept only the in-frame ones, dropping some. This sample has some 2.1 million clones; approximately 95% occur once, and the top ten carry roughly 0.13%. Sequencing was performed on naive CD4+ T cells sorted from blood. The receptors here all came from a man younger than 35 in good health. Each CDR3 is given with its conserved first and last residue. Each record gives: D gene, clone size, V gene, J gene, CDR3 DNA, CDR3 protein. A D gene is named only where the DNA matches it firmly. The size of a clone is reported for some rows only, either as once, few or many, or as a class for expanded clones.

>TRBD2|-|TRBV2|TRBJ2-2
TGTGCCAGCAGGGAGGGACTAGCGGGAGTAAAATGGACCGGGGAGCTGTTTTTT
CASREGLAGVKWTGELFF
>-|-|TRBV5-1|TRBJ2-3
TGCGCCAGCAGCTACGGGGTGACCACAGATACGCAGTATTTT
CASSYGVTTDTQYF
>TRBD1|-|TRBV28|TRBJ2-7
TGTGCCAGCAGTTCCGCCGGGACAGGGAACTACGAGCAGTACTTC
CASSSAGTGNYEQYF
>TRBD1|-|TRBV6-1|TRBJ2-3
TGTGCCAGCAGTGAAGTCGGGACAGACACAGATACGCAGTATTTT
CASSEVGTDTDTQYF
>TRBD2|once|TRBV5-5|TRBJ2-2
TGTGCCAGCAGCTTGTTAGCGGGGTATTCCGGGGAGCTGTTTTTT
CASSLLAGYSGELFF
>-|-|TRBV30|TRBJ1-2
TGTGCCTGGAGGGACCCGGGACGGACACTCTATGGCTACACCTTC
CAWRDPGRTLYGYTF
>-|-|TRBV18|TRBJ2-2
TGTGCCAGCTCCCCAACAGGGTACTCGAACACCGGGGAGCTGTTTTTT
CASSPTGYSNTGELFF
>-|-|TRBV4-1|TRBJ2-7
TGCGCCAGCAGCCAAGGCCTGACAGGCAGGAGCTCCTACGAGCAGTACTTC
CASSQGLTGRSSYEQYF
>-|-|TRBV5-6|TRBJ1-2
TGTGCCAGCAGCCTGCTCGGAGGGGCGGCCTATGGCTACACCTTC
CASSLLGGAAYGYTF
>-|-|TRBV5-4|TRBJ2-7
TGTGCCAGCAGCCTGGGCGGTCCCTACGAGCAGTACTTC
CASSLGGPYEQYF
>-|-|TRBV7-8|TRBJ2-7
TGTGCCAGCAGCCTGGGGGTCGCCTACGAGCAGTACTTC
CASSLGVAYEQYF
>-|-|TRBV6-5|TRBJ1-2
TGTGCCAGCAACAAACAGGGAGGTGGCTACACCTTC
CASNKQGGGYTF
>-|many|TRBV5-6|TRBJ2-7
TGTGCCAGCAGCAACCTACGACGAAAGAGCTCCTACGAGCAGTACTTC
CASSNLRRKSSYEQYF
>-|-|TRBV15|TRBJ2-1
TGTGCCACCAGCACGACTTCGGGTCGGTCTCGGGCATACAATGAGCAGTTCTTC
CATSTTSGRSRAYNEQFF
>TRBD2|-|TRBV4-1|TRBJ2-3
TGCGCCAGCAGCCAAGCGGGGGGGCATCAGTATTTT
CASSQAGGHQYF
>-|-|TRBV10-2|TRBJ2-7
TGCGCCAGCAGTGACAGGGAACAGTACTTC
CASSDREQYF
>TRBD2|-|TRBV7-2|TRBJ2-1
TGTGCCAGCAGCTTAGGATTAGCGGGAGCCTACAATGAGCAGTTCTTC
CASSLGLAGAYNEQFF
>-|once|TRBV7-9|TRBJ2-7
TGTGCCAGCAGCTTAGTGCTGGGGAGTTTGTCCTACGAGCAGTACTTC
CASSLVLGSLSYEQYF
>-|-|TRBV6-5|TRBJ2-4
TGTGCCAGCAGTTCCCAGGAGTACAGGGACAAAAACATTCAGTACTTC
CASSSQEYRDKNIQYF
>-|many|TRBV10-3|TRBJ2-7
TGTGCCATCAGGAGGGAGAAGAACTCCTACGAGCAGTACTTC
CAIRREKNSYEQYF
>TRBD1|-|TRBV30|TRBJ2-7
TGTGCCTGGAACGCCGGGACAGGGGGCTCCTACGAGCAGTACTTC
CAWNAGTGGSYEQYF
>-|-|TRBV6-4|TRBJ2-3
TGTGCCAGCAGTGACTCGAGAGGAGATACGCAGTATTTT
CASSDSRGDTQYF
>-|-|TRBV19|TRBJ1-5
TGTGCCAGTAGTATTCGCGGGGGTGCCCTTGATCAGCCCCAGCATTTT
CASSIRGGALDQPQHF